This TCR beta chain was recovered during a study of blood T cell repertoires in COVID-19. Study-wide context: PBMCs, B-cell-depleted T cells, or T cells provided the cDNA or gDNA that made up the material.

The method was immunoSEQ multiplex PCR; TCRdb's version includes in-frame clones alone and lacks a portion of them. This sample has under 150,000 clones, with about 85% found just once. Germline CDR1 and CDR2: MNHEY and SVGAGI. This CDR3 is 16 amino acids long. Trimming took off 0 bases at V and 0 bases at J, with 11 bases between the two ends. The sequence derives from a man aged 50-59 years with acute or convalescent COVID-19. The chain recombines TRBV6-5 with TRBJ1-1, with D hard to call. Input material: peripheral blood. The CDR3 region has the DNA TGTGCCAGCAGTTACTCGAATCCCACTTTGAACACTGAAGCTTTCTTT. Translating it yields CASSYSNPTLNTEAFF.